The TCR beta chain described here comes from a study of cytomegalovirus exposure and HLA in healthy donors. The CDR3 is made up of 13 amino acids. Germline lookup yields CDR1 MNHEY and CDR2 SVGAGI. The V gene lost 4 bases and the J gene lost 5 bases, with 10 bases spanning the gap. Libraries were prepared by immunoSEQ multiplex PCR; TCRdb keeps only in-frame clonotypes and omits some of them. There are about 160,000 clones in the sample; 70% to 90% occur only once, and roughly 3% lies in the top ten. The chain joins TRBV6-5 to TRBJ2-3; D is possibly TRBD2 (5 bases). Input material: PBMCs. The receptor was isolated from a man between 18 and 35 years old in good health and CMV-seronegative. The CDR3 reads CASSSDSGDTQYF. The DNA of the CDR3 is TGTGCCAGCAGTTCGGACTCGGGAGATACGCAGTATTTT.